The next 10 T cell receptor beta chains were all read from a single sample in a study of T cells in Graves' hyperthyroidism and ophthalmopathy. TCR beta CDR3 regions were amplified from RNA. TCR CDR3 regions were first amplified by RT-PCR with HTBI primers. Via MiXCR, TCRdb re-called the multiplex PCR reads, giving one row per CDR3 protein. The sample records 450,000 to 600,000 distinct CDR3 sequences, 14% being singletons. Sequenced sample: blood. The receptors stem from a woman in her forties with Graves' hyperthyroidism.

This clonotype was counted ten times or more. The chain links TRBV20-1 to TRBJ1-4; TRBD1 matches 7 bases. Germline V gene lookup returns CDR1 DFQATT and CDR2 SNEGSKA (reference sequence). The V and J ends lost 6 bases and 4 bases, in that order; junction bases with no gene match: 5. This CDR3 spans 13 amino acids. The CDR3 nucleotides read TGCAGTGCCCGACAGGGACTTAATGAAAAACTGTTTTTT. Its protein product is CSARQGLNEKLFF.

This clonotype has at least ten counts. V is TRBV10-1 and J is TRBJ2-1; the match to TRBD2 covers 7 bases. The CDR3 loop spans 15 amino acids. With V trimmed by 0 bases and J by 10 bases, 9 bases remained unmatched. Looked up from germline, CDR1 is WNHNN and CDR2 is SYGVQD (reference sequence). The DNA of the CDR3 is TGCGCCAGCAGTGAGTCCCGGACTAGGGACCGGGAGCAGTTCTTC. Its protein is CASSESRTRDREQFF.

The chain uses TRBV19 and TRBJ2-1, with a possible D match to TRBD1 (6 bases). Between the trimmed V and J ends, which lost 6 bases and 10 bases, there was a span of 22 bases. The CDR3 has 15 amino acids. The germline V gene has CDR1 LNHDA and CDR2 SQIVND (reference sequence). The chain's CDR3 is CASRPPGTTQREQFF. DNA of the CDR3: TGTGCCAGTAGGCCCCCAGGGACAACCCAAAGAGAGCAGTTCTTC.

This clonotype was seen ten or more times. V usage is TRBV3-1 and J usage is TRBJ2-7, with TRBD1 matching 7 bases. CDR3 length equals 17 residues. V lost 4 bases to trimming and J lost 2 bases; unmatched junction nucleotides: 14. From germline, CDR1 is LGHDT and CDR2 YNNKEL (reference sequence). DNA for the CDR3: TGTGCCAGCAGCCCCCACCTCGGGACAGCCAGAACCTACGAGCAGTACTTC. This gives the protein CASSPHLGTARTYEQYF.

There are many counts of this clonotype. The rearrangement uses TRBV27 and TRBJ2-7, with 7 nucleotides matching TRBD1. The CDR3 has 14 amino acids. CDR1 is MNHEY, CDR2 SMNVEV, per germline (reference sequence). V lost 6 bases and J lost 2; bases outside the gene matches: 7. CDR3 amino acids: CASSRDSETYEQYF. The CDR3 DNA follows: TGTGCCAGCAGCCGGGACAGTGAGACCTACGAGCAGTACTTC.

This clonotype was counted many times. This chain links TRBV2 with TRBJ2-5, with 13 bases identical to TRBD2. CDR3 size: 15 residues. Germline CDR1 reads SNHLY; CDR2 reads FYNNEI. The ends lost 7 bases at V and 5 bases at J; junction bases unmatched: 7. The CDR3 DNA follows: TGTGCCAGCATGGGGACTAGCGGGAAGAAGGAGACCCAGTACTTC. It is translated as CASMGTSGKKETQYF.

This clonotype was recorded at least ten times. The J gene is TRBJ2-3, the V gene TRBV12-3 or TRBV12-4; D is unresolved. Trimming left V 5 bases short and J 0 bases short, with 12 bases between. The CDR3 has 15 residues. This CDR3 reads CASSPEYSSTDTQYF. The CDR3 region has the DNA TGTGCCAGCAGTCCAGAGTACAGTAGCACAGATACGCAGTATTTT.

To note about this clonotype: The CDR3 does not end in the conserved phenylalanine or tryptophan, so this is likely a read error. This sequence joins TRBV27 and TRBJ2-7, with 8 bases identical to TRBD1. Germline V gene sequence: CDR1 MNHEY, CDR2 SMNVEV (reference sequence). This CDR3 spans 15 amino acids. V was clipped by 1 base and J by 2 bases; unmatched bases: 4. CDR3 protein: CASSLYTGGTYEQYS. For the CDR3, the DNA is TGTGCCAGCAGTTTATACACAGGGGGAACCTACGAGCAGTACTCC.

This clonotype occurred many times. This chain connects TRBV3-1 to TRBJ2-3; 7 bases map to TRBD2. This CDR3 is built from 15 residues. Losses at the gene ends were 1 base for V and 0 bases for J; bases not matched to a gene: 1. CDR1 and CDR2 (germline): LGHDT, YNNKEL (reference sequence). CDR3 protein: CASSQGGSSTDTQYF. CDR3 nucleotides: TGTGCCAGCAGCCAAGGCGGGAGTAGCACAGATACGCAGTATTTT.

The CDR3: CASSQDGGAGTEAFF. In DNA, the CDR3 is TGCGCCAGCAGCCAAGATGGAGGGGCTGGAACTGAAGCTTTCTTT. This chain joins TRBV4-1 and TRBJ1-1; the D gene is possibly TRBD1 (5 bases). V gave up 0 bases and J gave up 5 bases, with 13 bases separating them. The CDR3 runs to 15 residues. CDR1 MGHRA and CDR2 YSYEKL come from the germline V gene.